The 27 T cell receptor beta chains reported below all come from one sample, sequenced in a study of identical twins. TCRdb re-derived calls from the 5' RACE reads in MiXCR, one entry per CDR3 protein. The sample lists 750,000 to 950,000 distinct CDR3 sequences, around an eighth occurring once. These data were likewise used in another study, on yellow fever vaccine responses in identical twins.

The sample consisted of PBMCs. The receptor set was obtained from a woman aged 18-35 years in good health.

This clonotype was counted between two and nine times. The chain links TRBV5-1 to TRBJ2-1; 10 bases line up with TRBD2. The germline gives CDR1 SGHRS, CDR2 YFSETQ. V dropped 3 bases and J dropped 8; count of bases not matched to a gene: 11. The CDR3 length is 16 residues. The CDR3 loop reads CASSSSGRALGDEQFF. The CDR3 nucleotides are TGCGCCAGCAGCTCAAGCGGGAGGGCGCTGGGGGATGAGCAGTTCTTC.

This clonotype has just a few counts. The chain has TRBV20-1 and TRBJ2-2, with 8 bases identical to TRBD1. V gave up 4 bases and J gave up 4 bases; unmatched junction bases: 5. This CDR3 is built from 14 residues. Germline V lookup: CDR1 DFQATT, CDR2 SNEGSKA (reference sequence). The CDR3 loop reads CSAIRDRLTGELFF. In DNA form, the CDR3 reads TGCAGTGCTATCCGGGACAGGCTCACCGGGGAGCTGTTTTTT.

This clonotype was seen a few times. The chain combines TRBV6-2 or TRBV6-3 with TRBJ2-6; 11 bases are a match to TRBD1. The germline V gene has CDR1 MNHEY and CDR2 SVGEGT. This CDR3 is built from 18 residues. With 7 bases clipped from V and 3 bases from J, the junction kept 11 bases outside the gene matches. The CDR3 DNA sequence: TGTGCCAGCACCAAACGGACAGGGGGCTCGTTTGGGGCCAACGTCCTGACTTTC. Translation gives CASTKRTGGSFGANVLTF.

This chain links TRBV5-1 with TRBJ2-1; D is unresolved. The CDR3 length is 17 residues. V was trimmed by 6 bases and J by 0 bases, leaving 19 bases between them. Germline V gene sequence: CDR1 SGHRS, CDR2 YFSETQ. The CDR3 DNA reads TGCGCCAGCACCCGCGGTCACGGAATGGGCTCCTACAATGAGCAGTTCTTC. Its protein product is CASTRGHGMGSYNEQFF.

In this sample, this clonotype turned up once. The chain employs TRBV27 and TRBJ2-3; D uncertain. The CDR3 loop spans 16 amino acids. Germline V CDR1 and CDR2: MNHEY, SMNVEV (reference sequence). V lost 7 bases, J lost 2 bases, and 19 bases lay in between. CDR3 in amino acids: CASNSLPGVPTDTQYF. For the CDR3, the DNA is TGTGCCAGCAATTCCCTACCCGGCGTTCCCACAGATACGCAGTATTTT.

This clonotype has only a few counts. The chain has TRBV5-1 and TRBJ2-7; 7 nucleotides match TRBD1. Germline CDR1 is SGHRS and CDR2 is YFSETQ. The ends lost 4 bases at V and 2 bases at J; junction bases unmatched: 6. The CDR3 has 14 residues. The CDR3 nucleotides are TGCGCCAGCAGCCATGGGACAGTTCCCTACGAGCAGTACGTC. Translation gives CASSHGTVPYEQYV.

This clonotype was detected ten times or more. The chain joins TRBV7-3 to TRBJ2-7; D uncertain. Trimming cost V 2 bases and J 4 bases, with 9 bases left between them. This CDR3 comprises 13 residues. Germline CDR1 SGHTA, CDR2 FQGTGA. The CDR3 region is CASSLGSEYEQYF. CDR3 in DNA: TGTGCCAGCAGCTTAGGTAGTGAGTACGAGCAGTACTTC.

Here the CDR3 DNA reads TGTGCCAGCAGCTTATGGATACCACAGAACAATGAGCAGTTCTTC. Translating it yields CASSLWIPQNNEQFF. This chain uses TRBV7-8 with TRBJ2-1; D gene unclear. This CDR3 comprises 15 residues. CDR1 is SGHVS and CDR2 is FQNEAQ in the germline V gene. Trimming shortened V by 2 bases and J by 5 bases, and 13 bases separated the two germline ends.

This clonotype was seen ten or more times. This sequence joins TRBV29-1 and TRBJ2-5, with 8 positions matching TRBD2. This CDR3 comprises 12 residues. The V and J ends lost 6 bases and 5 bases, in that order; junction bases with no gene match: 5. From germline, CDR1 is SQVTM and CDR2 ANQGSEA. The CDR3: CSVPRGGETQYF. In nucleotides, the CDR3 is TGCAGCGTCCCCCGGGGGGGTGAGACCCAGTACTTC.

This clonotype was recorded at least ten times. This rearrangement joins TRBV24-1 to TRBJ2-2, with TRBD1 matching 7 bases. CDR3 size: 17 residues. After removal of 4 bases from V and 1 base from J, the junction contained 8 bases not matched to a gene. Germline V lookup: CDR1 KGHDR, CDR2 SFDVKD. CDR3 nucleotide sequence: TGTGCCACCAGTGAACCGACCGGGACAGTGAACACCGGGGAGCTGTTTTTT. It yields the protein CATSEPTGTVNTGELFF.

The rearrangement uses TRBV6-1 and TRBJ2-3; 9 bases match TRBD2. The trim removed 7 bases at V and 4 bases at J, leaving 9 bases unmatched. The CDR3 totals 15 residues. CDR1 is MNHNS and CDR2 is SASEGT in the germline V gene. CDR3 sequence: CASNVRLAGPDTQYF. Written as DNA, the CDR3 is TGTGCCAGCAATGTTAGGCTAGCGGGGCCAGATACGCAGTATTTT.

The rearrangement joins TRBV20-1 to TRBJ2-7; 7 bases are a match to TRBD1. Looked up from germline, CDR1 is DFQATT and CDR2 is SNEGSKA (reference sequence). V shed 6 bases, J shed 2 bases, and the junction held 4 bases outside the gene matches. CDR3 length: 12 residues. The CDR3 protein is CSAWGQTYEQYF. The CDR3 DNA sequence: TGCAGTGCCTGGGGACAGACCTACGAGCAGTACTTC.

This clonotype showed up just a few times. J is TRBJ2-6 and V is TRBV27, with TRBD1 as a possible D gene (5 bases). This CDR3 region has 17 residues. CDR1 MNHEY and CDR2 SMNVEV come from the germline V gene (reference sequence). V was pared by 6 bases and J by 4 bases, with 19 bases between. The CDR3 reads CASSQTYDSAGANVLTF. In DNA, the CDR3 is TGTGCCAGCAGCCAAACCTATGACAGTGCGGGGGCCAACGTCCTGACTTTC.

This clonotype was detected only a few times. V usage is TRBV20-1 and J usage is TRBJ1-5; maybe TRBD1 (6 bases). Deletions cut 5 bases from V and 4 bases from J, with 9 bases between. Germline lookup yields CDR1 DFQATT and CDR2 SNEGSKA (reference sequence). The CDR3 runs 12 residues. As DNA, the CDR3 is TGCAGTGCTGTACAGGGAAATCAGCCCCAGCATTTT. This sequence encodes CSAVQGNQPQHF.

The J gene is TRBJ2-1, the V gene TRBV7-2; no clear D. With 0 bases removed from V and 10 bases from J, the gap between germline ends came to 10 bases. This CDR3 contains 13 residues. Germline V gene data show CDR1 as SGHTA and CDR2 as FQGNSA. This CDR3 reads CASSLARGGEQFF. DNA of the CDR3: TGTGCCAGCAGCTTAGCGCGAGGTGGCGAGCAGTTCTTC.

This clonotype was seen ten or more times. The chain recombines TRBV20-1 with TRBJ2-2, with D possibly called TRBD1 or TRBD2 (6 bases each). From germline, CDR1 is DFQATT and CDR2 SNEGSKA (reference sequence). This CDR3 spans 14 amino acids. V was cut by 5 bases and J by 6 bases, with 16 bases left in between. CDR3 region: CSALRDGGPGELFF. CDR3 coding DNA: TGCAGTGCTCTCCGGGACGGGGGCCCCGGGGAGCTGTTTTTT.

Written as DNA, the CDR3 is TGTGCCAGCAGTCAGGACAGGATCTATGGCTACACCTTC. Translating it yields CASSQDRIYGYTF. The chain recombines TRBV6-2 or TRBV6-3 with TRBJ1-2; TRBD1 agrees at 7 bases. This CDR3 spans 13 amino acids. CDR1 is MNHEY and CDR2 is SVGEGT in the germline V gene. Unmatched junction bases numbered 4, after V lost 5 bases and J lost 4 bases.

The J gene is TRBJ1-1, the V gene TRBV12-3 or TRBV12-4, with 7 bases identical to TRBD1. After removal of 7 bases from V and 11 bases from J, the junction contained 10 bases not matched to a gene. This CDR3 region has 12 residues. CDR3 sequence (DNA): TGTGCCAGCATCCGGAACAGGGGACGCGCTTTCTTT. It codes for CASIRNRGRAFF.

This clonotype was seen a few times. The gene calls are TRBV12-3 or TRBV12-4 and TRBJ1-2; D uncertain. V shed 1 base and J shed 5 bases, with 2 bases lying between them. The CDR3 sequence is 11 residues long. The CDR3 loop reads CASSLVYGYTF. CDR3 sequence (DNA): TGTGCCAGCAGTTTAGTGTATGGCTACACCTTC.

Written as DNA, the CDR3 is TGTGCCAGCAGTTACTCGAAATACGGGGGTAACGGGGAGCTGTTTTTT. It is translated as CASSYSKYGGNGELFF. V gene TRBV6-5 combines with J gene TRBJ2-2; a possible D gene is TRBD2 (6 bases). Trimming took off 0 bases at V and 7 bases at J, with 15 bases between the two ends. The CDR3 runs to 16 residues. CDR1 MNHEY and CDR2 SVGAGI come from the germline V gene.

This rearrangement joins TRBV9 to TRBJ2-3; 10 bases agree with TRBD2. Looked up from germline, CDR1 is SGDLS and CDR2 is YYNGEE. This CDR3 has 17 amino acids. Trimming removed 0 bases from V and 1 base from J; junction bases left unmatched: 5. CDR3 DNA: TGTGCCAGCAGCGTAGAGGCTCTAGCGGGAGGCACAGATACGCAGTATTTT. Encoded protein: CASSVEALAGGTDTQYF.

CDR3 sequence: CASSPWGKKPQHF. DNA for the CDR3: TGTGCCAGCAGCCCTTGGGGCAAAAAGCCCCAGCATTTT. This sequence joins TRBV5-8 and TRBJ1-5, with a tentative D call TRBD1 (5 bases). The CDR3 covers 13 residues. The V end lost 4 bases, the J end lost 8 bases, and 13 bases lay between the germline ends. In germline, CDR1 is SGHTS, CDR2 YDEGEE.

In this sample, this clonotype turned up a few times. The rearrangement uses TRBV5-1 and TRBJ1-2; D call uncertain. The CDR3 has 14 amino acids. V dropped 4 bases and J dropped 4 bases, with 14 bases sitting between them. Germline V lookup: CDR1 SGHRS, CDR2 YFSETQ. CDR3 coding DNA: TGCGCCAGCAGCCTCGGTACGGTCCCCTATGGCTACACCTTC. It encodes CASSLGTVPYGYTF.

This sequence joins TRBV9 and TRBJ2-5; 9 positions agree with TRBD1. The CDR3 length is 15 residues. Germline CDR1 and CDR2: SGDLS and YYNGEE. V shed 0 bases and J 4 bases; nucleotides not matched to a gene: 4. As DNA, the CDR3 is TGTGCCAGCAGCGTAGCGGCGGGACAGGGAGAGACCCAGTACTTC. This encodes CASSVAAGQGETQYF. Using reference TRBV9 and TRBJ2-5 for the parts outside the CDR3, the full variable domain is DSGVTQTPKHLITATGQRVTLRCSPRSGDLSVYWYQQSLDQGLQFLIQYYNGEERAKGNILERFSAQQFPDLHSELNLSSLELGDSALYFCASSVAAGQGETQYFGPGTRLLVL.

The genes are TRBV2 and TRBJ2-5; 13 nucleotides align to TRBD2. The germline CDR1 and CDR2 sequences are SNHLY and FYNNEI. With 4 bases clipped from V and 5 bases from J, the junction kept 10 bases outside the gene matches. The CDR3 loop spans 17 amino acids. CDR3 sequence reads: CASSGLTGTSGKETQYF. The CDR3 coding sequence is TGTGCCAGCAGTGGGTTAACCGGGACTAGCGGGAAGGAGACCCAGTACTTC. Variable domain in full (rest from reference TRBV2 and TRBJ2-5): EPEVTQTPSHQVTQMGQEVILRCVPISNHLYFYWYRQILGQKVEFLVSFYNNEISEKSEIFDDQFSVERPDGSNFTLKIRSTKLEDSAMYFCASSGLTGTSGKETQYFGPGTRLLVL.

Many counts were recorded for this clonotype. The chain recombines TRBV11-1 with TRBJ2-1; 9 nucleotides agree with TRBD1. With V trimmed by 1 base and J by 4 bases, 2 bases remained unmatched. Germline CDR1 and CDR2: SGHAT and FQDESV (reference sequence). The CDR3 runs 15 residues. The CDR3 DNA is TGTGCCAGCAGCTTAGGACAGGGGGATTACAATGAGCAGTTCTTC. This translates into CASSLGQGDYNEQFF. Filled out from reference TRBV11-1 and TRBJ2-1, the complete variable domain reads EAEVAQSPRYKITEKSQAVAFWCDPISGHATLYWYRQILGQGPELLVQFQDESVVDDSQLPKDRFSAERLKGVDSTLKIQPAELGDSAMYLCASSLGQGDYNEQFFGPGTRLTVL.

This clonotype was counted at least ten times. The V gene is TRBV28, the J gene TRBJ2-1, with 7 bases identical to TRBD1. V gave up 3 bases and J gave up 10 bases; unmatched junction bases: 6. CDR3 length equals 13 residues. The V gene's germline CDR1 is MDHEN and CDR2 SYDVKM. CDR3 nucleotides: TGTGCCAGCAGTTTTGGAGCAGGGGGAGAGCAGTTCTTC. This codes for CASSFGAGGEQFF.